Below, 17 T cell receptor beta chains from the same sample are listed, as sequenced in a study of neoadjuvant nivolumab and ipilimumab in lung cancer. The data were produced by immunoSEQ multiplex PCR, yet TCRdb's version contains in-frame clones alone and is incomplete. The sample contains 9,700 or so clones, around 77% of which appear only once. Material: tumor tissue, obtained after neoadjuvant nivolumab, alone or with ipilimumab, at or shortly before surgery. All receptors come from an adult with non-small cell lung cancer. Some clones in this sample may be carry-over from other donors' samples.

The gene calls are TRBV7-2 and TRBJ1-2, with D unresolved. The ends were cut back, 1 base at V and 6 bases at J, with 9 bases in the middle. CDR3 length: 13 residues. Germline V gene data show CDR1 as SGHTA and CDR2 as FQGNSA. CDR3 bases: TGTGCCAGCAGCTTAGGTCCAGGCGATGGCTACACCTTC. This encodes CASSLGPGDGYTF.

The chain employs TRBV11-3 and TRBJ1-1; D call uncertain. This CDR3 has 12 amino acids. Between the trimmed V and J ends, which lost 3 bases and 1 base, there was a span of 3 bases. Looked up from germline, CDR1 is SGHNT and CDR2 is YENEEA. The CDR3 loop is CASSFTNTEAFF. DNA for the CDR3: TGTGCCAGCAGCTTCACGAACACTGAAGCTTTCTTT.

This clone has only one observation. This chain joins TRBV20-1 and TRBJ2-3; D unclear. This CDR3 is built from 11 residues. Germline loops: CDR1 DFQATT, CDR2 SNEGSKA (reference sequence). The V end was cut by 3 bases, the J end by 3 bases, with 4 bases between. The CDR3 sequence is CSASPTDTQYF. CDR3 DNA: TGCAGTGCTAGTCCGACAGATACGCAGTATTTT.

The V gene is TRBV6-5, the J gene TRBJ2-2, with 9 bases identical to TRBD1. Germline V gene lookup returns CDR1 MNHEY and CDR2 SVGAGI. With 7 bases clipped from V and 3 bases from J, the junction kept 3 bases outside the gene matches. This CDR3 is 14 amino acids long. The CDR3 nucleotides read TGTGCCAGCAAACGGGACAGGGACACCGGGGAGCTGTTTTTT. Translated, it gives CASKRDRDTGELFF.

J is TRBJ2-2 and V is TRBV29-1, with 7 bases fitting TRBD2. Germline loops: CDR1 SQVTM, CDR2 ANQGSEA. Unmatched junction bases numbered 23, after V lost 6 bases and J lost 4 bases. CDR3 size: 19 residues. The CDR3 DNA reads TGCAGCGTAGGCCAGAGAGCAGCGGGGAGGGCCTTCGTCACCGGGGAGCTGTTTTTT. Its protein product is CSVGQRAAGRAFVTGELFF.

This chain links TRBV6-6 with TRBJ1-1, with 7 positions matching TRBD1. This CDR3 has 14 amino acids. Germline CDR1 reads MNHNY; CDR2 reads SVGAGI (reference sequence). The ends lost 5 bases at V and 3 bases at J; junction bases unmatched: 6. This CDR3 is CASSPRQGHTEAFF. The CDR3 nucleotides read TGTGCCAGCAGTCCCAGACAGGGACACACTGAAGCTTTCTTT.

The rearrangement joins TRBV29-1 to TRBJ1-4; TRBD1 aligns across 8 bases. Trimming cost V 4 bases and J 8 bases; bases outside gene matches: 9. Germline assignment: CDR1 SQVTM and CDR2 ANQGSEA. This CDR3 spans 14 amino acids. The CDR3 loop is CSVVDRQGSEKLFF. The CDR3 coding sequence is TGCAGCGTTGTGGACCGACAGGGGAGCGAAAAACTGTTTTTT.

J is TRBJ1-2 and V is TRBV5-1; D call uncertain. Germline V gives CDR1 SGHRS, CDR2 YFSETQ. The CDR3 extends over 13 amino acids. V lost 0 bases and J lost 7, with 10 bases in between. The CDR3 is CASSLGTTAGYTF. The CDR3 region has the DNA TGCGCCAGCAGCTTGGGGACCACAGCTGGCTACACCTTC.

The chain combines TRBV5-1 with TRBJ1-1; 9 bases align to TRBD1. From germline, CDR1 is SGHRS and CDR2 YFSETQ. There are 15 residues in the CDR3. Trimming at V came to 4 bases and at J to 4 bases, leaving 8 bases not matched to a gene. The CDR3 DNA sequence: TGCGCCAGCAGCATCCTTACAGGGGGCGGCACTGAAGCTTTCTTT. Residues: CASSILTGGGTEAFF.

By proportion, this clone is hyperexpanded. This sequence joins TRBV9 and TRBJ1-2; 7 nucleotides agree with TRBD1. CDR1 is SGDLS, CDR2 YYNGEE, per germline. The CDR3 has 14 amino acids. J was trimmed by 8 bases and V by 3 bases; bases with no gene match: 10. CDR3 nucleotides: TGTGCCAGCAGCGCCGGGACAGCCCTCCAGGGCTACACCTTC. Encoded protein: CASSAGTALQGYTF.

The chain combines TRBV30 with TRBJ2-1; D may be TRBD1 or TRBD2 (5 bases each). Per germline, CDR1 GTSNPN and CDR2 SVGIG (reference sequence). Trimming stripped 0 bases from V and 10 bases from J, with 16 bases between. The CDR3 has 14 amino acids. CDR3 coding DNA: TGTGCCTGGAGTGTACAGCTGGCTTGGGGGGAGCAGTTCTTC. It codes for CAWSVQLAWGEQFF.

This clone was detected only a few times. The CDR3 sequence is CASSLSGGAGYEQFF. The CDR3 DNA reads TGTGCCAGCTCCCTGAGCGGGGGGGCCGGGTATGAGCAGTTCTTC. The chain carries TRBV18 and TRBJ2-1; 10 bases fit TRBD2. V trimming: 6 bases; J trimming: 8 bases; junction bases outside the gene matches: 10. The CDR3 has 15 amino acids. Per germline, CDR1 KGHSH and CDR2 LQKENI.

The chain couples TRBV5-5 to TRBJ1-4, with no clear D. This CDR3 has 14 amino acids. V lost 0 bases to trimming and J lost 7 bases, with 10 bases between them. Germline CDR1 SGHKS, CDR2 YYEKEE (reference sequence). The DNA for the CDR3 is TGTGCCAGCAGCTTGGGGCTAAGCCCTGAAAAACTGTTTTTT. Protein sequence: CASSLGLSPEKLFF.

This rearrangement joins TRBV5-1 to TRBJ1-2; D may be TRBD1 (6 bases). The germline CDR1 and CDR2 sequences are SGHRS and YFSETQ. Trimming cost V 2 bases and J 6 bases, with 14 bases left between them. This CDR3 has 14 amino acids. CDR3 residues: CASSLMSGVDGYTF. The CDR3 DNA reads as TGCGCCAGCAGCTTAATGTCAGGGGTCGATGGCTACACCTTC.

The chain carries TRBV18 and TRBJ1-2; 7 bases line up with TRBD1. The CDR3 is 13 amino acids. Unmatched junction bases numbered 1, after V lost 3 bases and J lost 3 bases. CDR1 and CDR2 from the germline V gene are KGHSH and LQKENI. The CDR3, as DNA: TGTGCCAGCTCACCGGGGACAGACTATGGCTACACCTTC. Translated, it gives CASSPGTDYGYTF.

The V and J genes are TRBV6-5 and TRBJ1-1; the D gene is possibly TRBD1 (5 bases). The CDR3 spans 14 residues. V lost 10 bases to trimming and J lost 0 bases, with 15 bases between them. The germline CDR1 and CDR2 sequences are MNHEY and SVGAGI. This chain's CDR3 is CATFGGTMNTEAFF. The CDR3, as DNA: TGTGCCACCTTTGGGGGGACCATGAACACTGAAGCTTTCTTT.

This rearrangement joins TRBV14 to TRBJ2-7; TRBD1 matches 7 bases. The ends lost 6 bases at V and 6 bases at J; junction bases unmatched: 8. The CDR3 runs 13 residues. The germline V gene has CDR1 SGHDN and CDR2 FVKESK. The CDR3: CASRRTGRSEQYF. CDR3 sequence (DNA): TGTGCCAGCAGACGGACAGGAAGAAGCGAGCAGTACTTC.